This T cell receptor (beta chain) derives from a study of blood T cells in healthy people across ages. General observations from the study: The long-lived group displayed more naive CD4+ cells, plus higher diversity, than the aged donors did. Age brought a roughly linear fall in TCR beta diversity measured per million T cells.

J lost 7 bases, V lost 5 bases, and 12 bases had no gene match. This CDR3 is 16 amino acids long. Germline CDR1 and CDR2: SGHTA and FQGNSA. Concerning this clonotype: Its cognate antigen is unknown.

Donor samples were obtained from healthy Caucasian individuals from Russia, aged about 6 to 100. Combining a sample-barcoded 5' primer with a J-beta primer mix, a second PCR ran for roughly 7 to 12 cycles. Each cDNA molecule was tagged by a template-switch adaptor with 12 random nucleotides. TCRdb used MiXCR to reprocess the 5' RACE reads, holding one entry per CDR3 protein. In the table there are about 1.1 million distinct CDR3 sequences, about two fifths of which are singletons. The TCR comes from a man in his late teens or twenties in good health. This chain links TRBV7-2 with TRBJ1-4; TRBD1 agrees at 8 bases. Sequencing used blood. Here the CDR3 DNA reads TGTGCCAGCAGCCTACGAACAGGGGGGATCGGTGAAAAACTGTTTTTT. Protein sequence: CASSLRTGGIGEKLFF.